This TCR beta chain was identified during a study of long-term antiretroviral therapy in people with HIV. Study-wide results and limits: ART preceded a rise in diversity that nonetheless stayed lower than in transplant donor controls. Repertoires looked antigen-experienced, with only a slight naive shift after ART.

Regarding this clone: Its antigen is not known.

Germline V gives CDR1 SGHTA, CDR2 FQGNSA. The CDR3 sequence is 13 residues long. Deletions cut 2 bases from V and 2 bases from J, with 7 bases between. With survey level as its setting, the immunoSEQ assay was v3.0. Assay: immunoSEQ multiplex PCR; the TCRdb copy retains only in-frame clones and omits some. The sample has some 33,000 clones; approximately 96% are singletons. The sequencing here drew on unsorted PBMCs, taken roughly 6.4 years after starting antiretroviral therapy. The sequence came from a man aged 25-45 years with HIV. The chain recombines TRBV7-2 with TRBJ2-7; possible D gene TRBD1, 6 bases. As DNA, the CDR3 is TGTGCCAGCAGCTTAAGGACAGCCTACGAGCAGTACTTC. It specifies CASSLRTAYEQYF.